Reported below is one T cell receptor beta chain. It has no known antigen specificity. Base quality data are lacking; no much larger clone is found one base away. The data are from a study of T cells after yellow fever vaccination (dated by TCRdb to between 2019 and 2020). For the study in its entirety: The SMART-Seq v4 Ultra Low Input RNA kit was used to prepare libraries from fractions with low cell numbers. Blood samples were taken at several timepoints before and after primary and secondary immunization, and bulk PBMC replicates and cell subsets were isolated. To follow T-cell clones before and after both primary and booster YFV17D yellow fever vaccination, bulk TCR alpha and beta repertoires underwent longitudinal sequencing. Two healthy male donors, one aged 18 to 30 and one aged 30 to 40 years, made up the cohort. Overall study outcomes, separate from this receptor: Compared with the primary T-cell response, the secondary T-cell response was faster but weaker, reaching its peak on day 5 rather than on day 15. After the booster, most clones that had expanded after primary vaccination were detected again (approximately 97% of CD4 and more than 85% of CD8), suggesting broad maintenance of memory. Because only two donors were included in the study, the extent to which the findings can be generalized is limited. Computational filtering was required because FACS-sorted repertoires could contain abundant contaminating clonotypes from the bulk population. A small share of clonotypes was detected in both CD4 and CD8 compartments, with the overlap likely arising from convergent recombination.

TCR cDNA was synthesized by 5'RACE template switching, which introduced a universal primer site and unique molecular identifiers. Priming of cDNA synthesis was performed from both the TCR alpha and TCR beta constant segments. Library amplification used two PCR steps, and the second PCR step added sample barcodes and sequencing adapters. Sequencing of libraries was done on Illumina HiSeq 2500 (2x100 bp) or NovaSeq (2x150 bp). Per the authors' processing: Demultiplexing of reads and collapsing into UMI consensus sequences were performed with MIGEC, and V(D)J alignment was carried out with MiXCR. Using edgeR on replicate PBMC samples, clonotypes were called vaccine-responding if FDR was below 0.01 and the log2 fold change was above 5 up to day 15. CD4 or CD8 identity was assigned to each bulk clonotype according to whether the clonotype was present at higher abundance in the sequenced CD4 repertoire or the sequenced CD8 repertoire. The public reads were reanalyzed by TCRdb: fastp trimming at Q25, MiXCR alignment, in-frame beta chains only. Each CDR3 protein appears once, grouped with its most common genes and DNA. What appears here as the V and J calls and clone size reflects TCRdb's work, not the paper's. For this sample there are hundreds of thousands of distinct CDR3 sequences; roughly 8.7% appear just once. The ten largest clones take up approximately 18% of the sample.

In light of the paper, this sample's treatment or condition label describes: live attenuated yellow fever vaccine strain. At each blood-draw timepoint, two biological replicates of bulk PBMCs were obtained. A standard Ficoll-Paque protocol was used to isolate PBMCs from peripheral blood. TriZol was used to extract RNA from bulk PBMCs, CD4 and CD8 fractions, and dextramer-positive and dextramer-negative fractions. The CDR3 has 17 amino acids, counting the end cysteine and phenylalanine. Of the read, only the CDR3 DNA is kept; its 51 bases are in frame from base 1. Trimmed from V: 3 bases; trimmed from J: 1 base; junction bases lacking a gene match: 11. CDR1 and CDR2 were assigned from the germline V gene as SGDLS and YYNGEE.

The sequence joins TRBV9 to TRBJ2-3; TRBD1 fits 7 bases in the junction. Sequencing was performed on PBMCs, taken on the day of the first yellow fever vaccination. This receptor was taken from a man younger than 35 who received the YFV17D yellow fever vaccine. The nucleotide sequence reads as follows: TGTGCCAGCAGCGCCGGAGCGACAGGGAGTGGCACAGATACGCAGTATTTT. Its translation is CASSAGATGSGTDTQYF.